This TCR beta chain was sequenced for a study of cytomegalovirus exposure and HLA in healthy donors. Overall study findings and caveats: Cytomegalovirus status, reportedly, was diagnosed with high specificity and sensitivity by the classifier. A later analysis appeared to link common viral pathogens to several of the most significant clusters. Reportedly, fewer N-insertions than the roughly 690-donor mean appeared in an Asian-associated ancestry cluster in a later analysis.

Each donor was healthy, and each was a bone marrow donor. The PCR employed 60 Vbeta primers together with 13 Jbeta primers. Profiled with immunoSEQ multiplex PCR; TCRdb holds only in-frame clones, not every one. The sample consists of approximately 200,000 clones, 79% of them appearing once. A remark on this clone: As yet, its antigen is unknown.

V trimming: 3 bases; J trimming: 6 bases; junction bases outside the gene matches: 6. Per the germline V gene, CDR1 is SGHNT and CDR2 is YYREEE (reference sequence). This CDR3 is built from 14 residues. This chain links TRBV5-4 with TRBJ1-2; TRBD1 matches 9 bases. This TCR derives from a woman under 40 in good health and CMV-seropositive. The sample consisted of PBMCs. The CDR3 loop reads CASSWGQGHDGYTF. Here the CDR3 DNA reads TGTGCCAGCAGCTGGGGACAGGGACATGATGGCTACACCTTC.